A selection of T cell receptor beta chains follows, all from one sample in a study of response to subunit inactivated influenza vaccine. TCRdb reprocessed the RT-PCR reads via MiXCR and lists one record per CDR3 protein. Of around 850,000 distinct CDR3 sequences listed, under 20% are singletons. The specimen comprised PBMCs from blood, sampled less than 6 days after vaccination. The receptors were gathered from a man aged 50-59 years who received an inactivated influenza vaccine. CDR3s include the opening cysteine and the closing phenylalanine or tryptophan. Each record gives: V gene, J gene, clone size, D gene, CDR3 DNA, CDR3 protein. D genes are given only for firm matches. Size tells how often a clone was seen (once, few, many) or the class of an expanded clone, and some rows leave it out.

TRBV30,TRBJ2-1,few,TRBD1,TGTGCCTGGAGGGATGACAGGGGGGTCAATGAGCAGTTCTTC,CAWRDDRGVNEQFF
TRBV10-3,TRBJ1-2,NA,TRBD1,TGTGCCATCAGGGACAGGGTGGATGGCTACACCTTC,CAIRDRVDGYTF
TRBV29-1,TRBJ2-3,many,NA,TGCAGCGTTGTACTAAGCACAGATACGCAGTATTTT,CSVVLSTDTQYF
TRBV19,TRBJ1-5,few,TRBD1,TGTGCCAGTAGTACTACAGGGGGCGCAGGTAGCAATCAGCCCCAGCATTTT,CASSTTGGAGSNQPQHF
TRBV7-6,TRBJ2-7,few,NA,TGTGCCAGCAGCTTAGCGGGTAGAGGAACCTACGAGCAGTACTTC,CASSLAGRGTYEQYF
TRBV28,TRBJ2-6,few,TRBD1,TGTGCCAGCAGTAAATCGACAGGGCCGTTCTCTGGGGCCAACGTCCTGACTTTC,CASSKSTGPFSGANVLTF
TRBV5-1,TRBJ1-2,few,NA,TGCGCCAGCAGCACGGCACCGTTAGCGAGCTCGGGCGGTGGCTACACCTTC,CASSTAPLASSGGGYTF
TRBV20-1,TRBJ2-1,NA,NA,TGCAGTGCTGCTCGGACGGGCTCCTACAATGAGCAGTTCTTC,CSAARTGSYNEQFF
TRBV7-2,TRBJ2-5,NA,TRBD2,TGTGCCAGCAGCTTGCGGGGGGCCAGAGAGACCCAGTACTTC,CASSLRGARETQYF
TRBV7-9,TRBJ1-4,few,NA,TGTGCCAGCAGCTTACAGGGTAGTAATGAAAAACTGTTTTTT,CASSLQGSNEKLFF
TRBV3-1,TRBJ2-5,few,TRBD2,TGTGCCAGCAGCCAAGACCCAGCGGGGGGCCAAGAGACCCAGTACTTC,CASSQDPAGGQETQYF
TRBV6-5,TRBJ2-3,few,TRBD1,TGTGCCAGCAGGTTAACAGGGGGGACGCAGTATTTT,CASRLTGGTQYF
TRBV30,TRBJ2-7,NA,NA,TGTGCCTGGAGTGTACTCGGGGGACCCTACGAGCAGTACTTC,CAWSVLGGPYEQYF
TRBV10-3,TRBJ2-2,NA,TRBD2,TGTGCCATCAGTGATGTCGCGGGGGCGAACACCGGGGAGCTGTTTTTT,CAISDVAGANTGELFF
TRBV18,TRBJ2-7,NA,NA,TGTGCCAGCTCACTACCGCTCCGGGACAAAGGACGCGAGCAGTACTTC,CASSLPLRDKGREQYF
TRBV30,TRBJ1-4,few,NA,TGTGCCTGGGGGAGGCAGCTAAATGAAAAACTGTTTTTT,CAWGRQLNEKLFF
TRBV19,TRBJ1-1,NA,NA,TGTGCCAGTAGTATCTCGGGGCCCACTGAAGCTTTCTTT,CASSISGPTEAFF
TRBV4-3,TRBJ1-3,NA,NA,TGCGCCAGCAGCCCAAGGGGGGCGGGCCTTGGAAACACCATATATTTT,CASSPRGAGLGNTIYF
TRBV5-6,TRBJ1-5,few,NA,TGTGCCAGCAGCTGGAACGGGGAGGGAGCCCAGCATTTT,CASSWNGEGAQHF
TRBV18,TRBJ1-4,few,NA,TGTGCCAGCTCGCCCGTCTCAGGTGCTAATGAAAAACTGTTTTTT,CASSPVSGANEKLFF
TRBV5-6,TRBJ2-1,NA,TRBD2,TGTGCCAGCAAATGGTTGGGGACTAGCGGGACTTTCTACAATGAGCAGTTCTTC,CASKWLGTSGTFYNEQFF
TRBV5-1,TRBJ1-2,few,NA,TGCGCCAGCAGCTTGGCCAGTTACGGAGGAGATGGCTACACCTTC,CASSLASYGGDGYTF
TRBV28,TRBJ2-7,many,NA,TGTGCCAGCAGCCGCCCCAGGGGCTACCGCTACGAGCAGTACTTC,CASSRPRGYRYEQYF
TRBV27,TRBJ1-5,NA,TRBD1,TGTGCCAGCAGTCAATACTCCGGGACAGGCTTTAGCAATCAGCCCCAGCATTTT,CASSQYSGTGFSNQPQHF
TRBV4-1,TRBJ2-5,few,NA,TGCGCCAGCAGCTCATCGTCGGGGTTGGATGGAGAGACCCAGTACTTC,CASSSSSGLDGETQYF
TRBV24-1,TRBJ1-1,few,TRBD1,TGTGCCACCAGTGATGGACAGGGGGCCGCTGAAGCTTTCTTT,CATSDGQGAAEAFF
TRBV6-5,TRBJ2-5,once,TRBD2,TGTGCCAGCAGTTACTCTGTGGGGGGGGTCGAGGAGACCCAGTACTTC,CASSYSVGGVEETQYF
TRBV7-9,TRBJ2-7,few,NA,TGTGCCAGCAGCTTAGGGCTGAAGGGTTACGAGCAGTACTTC,CASSLGLKGYEQYF
TRBV12-3/TRBV12-4,TRBJ1-1,few,NA,TGTGCCAGCAGTCCCAGTGGGGGAGTGAACACTGAAGCTTTCTTT,CASSPSGGVNTEAFF
TRBV4-2,TRBJ2-6,NA,NA,TGTGCCAGCAGCCGCGGGACCTTTATCGATGCTGGGGCCAACGTCCTGACTTTC,CASSRGTFIDAGANVLTF
TRBV20-1,TRBJ2-1,NA,TRBD2,TGCAGTGCTTATGCGGACGGGGGGGCCAGGGGTGAGCAGTTCTTC,CSAYADGGARGEQFF
TRBV5-1,TRBJ2-3,NA,NA,TGCGCCAGCAGCTTAGGGGGGGGGCCCCGGACAGATACGCAGTATTTT,CASSLGGGPRTDTQYF
TRBV12-3/TRBV12-4,TRBJ2-2,few,NA,TGTGCCAGCAGTGAAAGGGACCAAACCGGGGAGCTGTTTTTT,CASSERDQTGELFF
TRBV20-1,TRBJ2-7,NA,TRBD1,TGCAGTGCTAGAGATCTCGGACAGGGGGCCGTTTACGAGCAGTACTTC,CSARDLGQGAVYEQYF
TRBV4-1,TRBJ2-1,few,TRBD2,TGCGCCAGCAGCCACCTACTAGCGGGGGGGGGTTATGAGCAGTTCTTC,CASSHLLAGGGYEQFF
TRBV4-3,TRBJ2-2,NA,TRBD2,TGCGCCAGCAGCCAACCTAGCGGGAGTAGTGCCGGGGAGCTGTTTTTT,CASSQPSGSSAGELFF
TRBV20-1,TRBJ2-1,NA,TRBD1,TGCAGTGCTAGAGATGGCTGGACAGGGGTCAATGAGCAGTTCTTC,CSARDGWTGVNEQFF
TRBV5-1,TRBJ1-2,many,TRBD1,TGTGCCAGCAGCTTAGACAGGGATGGCTACACCTTC,CASSLDRDGYTF
TRBV9,TRBJ1-2,many,NA,TGTGCCAGCAGCGTAGGGCAACATCCGAACTATGGCTACACCTTC,CASSVGQHPNYGYTF
TRBV6-2/TRBV6-3,TRBJ2-7,NA,TRBD2,TGTGCCATCAGTAAGCGAGGGGCTAGCGGCTCCTACGAGCAGTACTTC,CAISKRGASGSYEQYF
TRBV6-1,TRBJ1-4,NA,NA,TGTGCCAGCAGTCGCGGGGTTGCGGGGCGAAGCGAAAAACTGTTTTTT,CASSRGVAGRSEKLFF
TRBV4-1,TRBJ2-2,few,NA,TGCGCCAGCAGCCAACAGGGGATCGGGGAGCTGTTTTTT,CASSQQGIGELFF
TRBV29-1,TRBJ2-3,many,NA,TGCAGCGTTGCTACCGGGCCCCCGGCGCAGTATTTT,CSVATGPPAQYF
TRBV4-3,TRBJ2-1,NA,TRBD2,TGCGCCAGCAGCCCGGGGACTAGCGGGGAGAGCTCCTACAATGAGCAGTTCTTC,CASSPGTSGESSYNEQFF
TRBV9,TRBJ2-5,few,NA,TGTGCCAGCAGCGTAGCCGGAGGGATTGAGACCCAGTACTTC,CASSVAGGIETQYF
TRBV20-1,TRBJ2-1,few,NA,TGCAGTGCTAGAAAAGAAGGCGGGAATGAGCAGTTCTTC,CSARKEGGNEQFF
TRBV6-2/TRBV6-3,TRBJ1-5,NA,NA,TGTGCCAGCAGTCTCTTTGGGGGAGAGATAAGCAATCAGCCCCAGCATTTT,CASSLFGGEISNQPQHF
TRBV25-1,TRBJ2-7,NA,NA,TGTGCCAGCAGTGAGCGTGGGCGGCAGTACTTC,CASSERGRQYF
TRBV12-3/TRBV12-4,TRBJ2-1,few,NA,TGTGCCAGCAGTTTGGAGGGAGTCTCGGAGAATGAGCAGTTCTTC,CASSLEGVSENEQFF
TRBV20-1,TRBJ2-1,few,TRBD1,TGCAGTGCTAGAGACGGACAGGGTCGCGCTCCTGAGCAGTTCTTC,CSARDGQGRAPEQFF
TRBV4-2,TRBJ1-5,few,TRBD1,TGTGCCAGCAGCCAAAGGGACAGGGACAATCAGCCCCAGCATTTT,CASSQRDRDNQPQHF
TRBV10-3,TRBJ2-7,few,TRBD1,TGTGCCATCACCCCGGACAGGGTAGACACCTACGAGCAGTACTTC,CAITPDRVDTYEQYF
TRBV20-1,TRBJ1-2,NA,TRBD1,TGCAGTGCTAGAAGCGGGACAGCCTATGGCTACACCTTC,CSARSGTAYGYTF
TRBV20-1,TRBJ2-4,NA,TRBD2,TGCAGTGCTGCCCTACCTAGCGGGGGGTCTATAGCCAAAAACATTCAGTACTTC,CSAALPSGGSIAKNIQYF
TRBV11-2,TRBJ2-7,NA,NA,TGTGCCAGCAGCTTTGGGGCGGCCGAGCAGTACTTC,CASSFGAAEQYF
TRBV24-1,TRBJ2-1,NA,NA,TGTGCCACCAGTGCAGGCAGAAATAACCCCTACAATGAGCAGTTCTTC,CATSAGRNNPYNEQFF